The 26 T cell receptor beta chains below come from one sample, sequenced in a study of shared clonotypes between healthy human individuals. Produced via immunoSEQ multiplex PCR; TCRdb's table is partial and in-frame only. The sample contains about 2.3 million clones, under 95% of which appear only once. Sequencing used naive CD4+ T cells from PBMCs. Subset indicated: CD45RA+ positively selected. These receptors were collected from a man aged 18 to 30 in good health. Some clones in this sample may be carry-over from other donors' samples.

The chain has TRBV5-1 and TRBJ2-5; D might be TRBD2 (5 bases). The V gene's germline CDR1 is SGHRS and CDR2 YFSETQ. CDR3 size: 16 residues. Trimming left V 0 bases short and J 0 bases short, with 12 bases between. As DNA, the CDR3 is TGCGCCAGCAGCTTGGGAGGCTCGGGGTACCAAGAGACCCAGTACTTC. Translating gives CASSLGGSGYQETQYF.

The V gene is TRBV2, the J gene TRBJ1-2; 7 positions match TRBD1. The V gene's germline CDR1 is SNHLY and CDR2 FYNNEI. V was pared by 5 bases and J by 4 bases, with 7 bases of the junction left unmatched. This CDR3 spans 14 amino acids. CDR3 in DNA: TGTGCCAGCAGTCCCGCGGACAGGAGCTATGGCTACACCTTC. It specifies CASSPADRSYGYTF. The full variable domain, rest sourced from reference TRBV2 and TRBJ1-2, is EPEVTQTPSHQVTQMGQEVILRCVPISNHLYFYWYRQILGQKVEFLVSFYNNEISEKSEIFDDQFSVERPDGSNFTLKIRSTKLEDSAMYFCASSPADRSYGYTFGSGTRLTVV.

This chain joins TRBV27 and TRBJ1-5; possible D gene TRBD1, 5 bases. The germline V gene has CDR1 MNHEY and CDR2 SMNVEV (reference sequence). With 7 bases removed from V and 4 bases from J, the gap between germline ends came to 17 bases. The CDR3 is 15 residues long. CDR3 DNA sequence: TGTGCCAGCAATGAGGGGCAGGGACCTAATCAGCCCCAGCATTTT. Translation: CASNEGQGPNQPQHF.

The rearrangement uses TRBV7-2 and TRBJ2-3; possibly TRBD1 for D (5 bases). Trimming cost V 4 bases and J 4 bases, with 9 bases left between them. CDR1 and CDR2 (germline): SGHTA, FQGNSA. The CDR3 totals 13 residues. The CDR3: CASSSQGADTQYF. The CDR3 nucleotides are TGTGCCAGCAGCTCCCAAGGGGCAGATACGCAGTATTTT.

In the case of this clone: The sample carries other DNA sequences with the same CDR3. V and J are TRBV19 and TRBJ1-5; D is unresolved. This CDR3 comprises 12 residues. Trimming cost V 2 bases and J 4 bases, with 3 bases left between them. Germline lookup yields CDR1 LNHDA and CDR2 SQIVND (reference sequence). CDR3 coding DNA: TGTGCCAGTAGTATATCGAATCAGCCCCAGCATTTT. Translated: CASSISNQPQHF. The full variable domain, completed using reference TRBV19 and TRBJ1-5, is DGGITQSPKYLFRKEGQNVTLSCEQNLNHDAMYWYRQDPGQGLRLIYYSQIVNDFQKGDIAEGYSVSREKKESFPLTVTSAQKNPTAFYLCASSISNQPQHFGDGTRLSIL.

This clone was recorded once. The rearrangement links TRBV4-2 to TRBJ1-2, with 8 bases that match TRBD1. Looked up from germline, CDR1 is LGHNA and CDR2 is YNFKEQ. The CDR3 has 15 residues. Unmatched junction bases numbered 7, after V lost 3 bases and J lost 4 bases. The CDR3 loop is CASSQAGTGGYGYTF. The DNA for the CDR3 is TGTGCCAGCAGCCAGGCCGGGACAGGTGGCTATGGCTACACCTTC.

The chain uses TRBV6-1 and TRBJ1-2; weak D call: TRBD1 (5 bases). The V gene's germline CDR1 is MNHNS and CDR2 SASEGT. Trimming took 8 bases from V and 1 from J, leaving 14 bases between them. The CDR3 is 14 residues long. CDR3 bases: TGTGCCAGCCCTAGAGGGGCGGGTAACTATGGCTACACCTTC. Translated, it gives CASPRGAGNYGYTF.

J is TRBJ1-1 and V is TRBV5-3; 7 bases are shared with TRBD1. TRBV5-3 falls under the ORF class, with uncertain function. Trimming removed 2 bases from V and 3 bases from J; junction bases left unmatched: 10. This CDR3 region has 16 residues. The CDR3 loop reads CARSLRRGLRYTEAFF. CDR3 nucleotide sequence: TGTGCCAGAAGCTTACGGAGGGGGCTTAGGTACACTGAAGCTTTCTTT.

The CDR3 DNA reads TGCGCCAGCAGCTTGACCCCAGAAAACATTCAGTACTTC. This gives the protein CASSLTPENIQYF. The V call is TRBV5-1, the J call TRBJ2-4; no clear D gene. There are 13 residues in the CDR3. The V end lost 1 base, the J end lost 5 bases, and 7 bases lay between the germline ends. Germline CDR1 and CDR2: SGHRS and YFSETQ.

This chain joins TRBV5-1 and TRBJ2-7; D gene ambiguous. The CDR3 covers 12 residues. Trimming pared 1 base from V and 6 bases from J, leaving 8 bases between. The germline gives CDR1 SGHRS, CDR2 YFSETQ. The CDR3 is CASSLIPGEQYF. The DNA of the CDR3 is TGCGCCAGCAGCTTGATCCCTGGCGAGCAGTACTTC.

The chain uses TRBV7-9 and TRBJ2-2, with D perhaps matching TRBD1 (6 bases). Germline CDR1 SEHNR, CDR2 FQNEAQ (reference sequence). V was cut by 0 bases and J by 3 bases, with 14 bases left in between. This CDR3 region has 17 residues. In nucleotides, the CDR3 is TGTGCCAGCAGCTTAGCTCCAGGGGCAGTTGACACCGGGGAGCTGTTTTTT. Translated, it gives CASSLAPGAVDTGELFF.

The genes are TRBV28 and TRBJ2-7; D is ambiguous. The CDR3 extends over 15 amino acids. V was clipped by 4 bases and J by 3 bases, with 16 bases between them. From germline, CDR1 is MDHEN and CDR2 SYDVKM. The CDR3 DNA reads TGTGCCAGCAGTTCTCCCGCTCGTCCAGGCTACGAGCAGTACTTC. Its translation: CASSSPARPGYEQYF.

This clone was seen only a few times. The chain has TRBV6-5 and TRBJ2-7; D is undetermined. Trimming stripped 7 bases from V and 0 bases from J, with 7 bases between. The length of the CDR3 is 12 residues. Germline assignment: CDR1 MNHEY and CDR2 SVGAGI. The CDR3 region is CASTGHSYEQYF. Written as DNA, the CDR3 is TGTGCCAGCACAGGCCACTCCTACGAGCAGTACTTC.

On this clone itself: The same CDR3 is also encoded by other DNA sequences in this sample. The chain joins TRBV30 to TRBJ1-5, with D unresolved. Germline CDR1 and CDR2: GTSNPN and SVGIG (reference sequence). The CDR3 is 13 amino acids. Trimming stripped 1 base from V and 3 bases from J, with 7 bases between. Here the CDR3 reads CAWSGGNNQPQHF. The CDR3 region has the DNA TGTGCCTGGAGTGGAGGGAACAATCAGCCCCAGCATTTT.

This chain uses TRBV6-1 with TRBJ1-2; D ambiguous. V was shortened by 0 bases and J by 1 base, with 9 bases between the two germline ends. In germline, CDR1 is MNHNS, CDR2 SASEGT. CDR3 length equals 15 residues. This CDR3 is CASSEASGVNYGYTF. The CDR3 DNA is TGTGCCAGCAGTGAAGCGTCTGGGGTTAACTATGGCTACACCTTC.

This chain connects TRBV5-6 to TRBJ2-1, with D possibly being TRBD2 (5 bases). V was shortened by 4 bases and J by 2 bases, with 22 bases between the two germline ends. This CDR3 has 18 amino acids. Germline V gene data show CDR1 as SGHDT and CDR2 as YYEEEE. In DNA form, the CDR3 reads TGTGCCAGCAGCCTCACCCGACTACGTCGGGAAACCTACAATGAGCAGTTCTTC. As protein: CASSLTRLRRETYNEQFF.

This chain connects TRBV9 to TRBJ2-5, with D hard to call. The V end was cut by 0 bases, the J end by 2 bases, with 14 bases between. This CDR3 spans 16 amino acids. Per germline, CDR1 SGDLS and CDR2 YYNGEE. The CDR3 nucleotides are TGTGCCAGCAGCGTAGAGGACGGTAGAGTACAAGAGACCCAGTACTTC. Amino acid sequence: CASSVEDGRVQETQYF.

This clone was counted a single time. The V and J genes are TRBV11-3 and TRBJ2-7, with TRBD2 matching over 14 bases. V gave up 4 bases and J gave up 6 bases; unmatched junction bases: 5. This CDR3 region has 15 residues. Germline V gene data show CDR1 as SGHNT and CDR2 as YENEEA. CDR3 DNA sequence: TGTGCCAGCAGCTGGGGACTAGCGGGAGTCGGCGAGCAGTACTTC. Translating gives CASSWGLAGVGEQYF.

This chain uses TRBV5-1 with TRBJ1-1, with a possible D match to TRBD1 (5 bases). V was cut by 4 bases and J by 0 bases, with 7 bases left in between. The germline CDR1 and CDR2 sequences are SGHRS and YFSETQ. CDR3 length: 13 residues. CDR3 amino acids: CASSTGLNTEAFF. CDR3 in DNA: TGCGCCAGCAGCACGGGGCTGAACACTGAAGCTTTCTTT.

V and J are TRBV7-9 and TRBJ2-7; no clear D gene. The length of the CDR3 is 14 residues. V gave up 5 bases and J gave up 4 bases, with 15 bases separating them. The V gene's germline CDR1 is SEHNR and CDR2 FQNEAQ (reference sequence). CDR3 in DNA: TGTGCCAGCAGCCCCCGAAGGTCTCAGTACGAGCAGTACTTC. Residues: CASSPRRSQYEQYF.

The genes are TRBV28 and TRBJ1-3; D not resolved. V was cut by 6 bases and J by 0 bases, with 15 bases left in between. The germline V gene encodes CDR1 MDHEN and CDR2 SYDVKM. The length of the CDR3 is 16 residues. Here the CDR3 DNA reads TGTGCCAGCAGCCGCCCGCGACGGGACTCTGGAAACACCATATATTTT. Its protein is CASSRPRRDSGNTIYF.

This rearrangement joins TRBV9 to TRBJ2-5; 8 nucleotides match TRBD1. The germline V gene has CDR1 SGDLS and CDR2 YYNGEE. The CDR3 spans 16 residues. The V and J ends lost 0 bases and 0 bases, in that order; junction bases with no gene match: 4. CDR3 nucleotide sequence: TGTGCCAGCAGCGTAGGCGGGACAGGTTACCAAGAGACCCAGTACTTC. Amino acids: CASSVGGTGYQETQYF.

About this clone: This sample includes further DNA sequences coding for the same CDR3. The V gene is TRBV5-1, the J gene TRBJ1-2; D is possibly TRBD1 (6 bases). The germline gives CDR1 SGHRS, CDR2 YFSETQ. Trimming took off 4 bases at V and 3 bases at J, with 13 bases between the two ends. There are 14 residues in the CDR3. The CDR3 DNA is TGCGCCAGCAGCCCGACTACAGGGTACTATGGCTACACCTTC. Translated: CASSPTTGYYGYTF.

The rearrangement joins TRBV4-3 to TRBJ1-3; D gene unclear. Germline assignment: CDR1 LGHNA and CDR2 YSLEER. Deletions cut 0 bases from V and 0 bases from J, with 9 bases between. The CDR3 totals 16 residues. The CDR3 nucleotides are TGCGCCAGCAGCCAAGATGGTACAATCTCTGGAAACACCATATATTTT. The encoded protein is CASSQDGTISGNTIYF.

Remarks on this clone: This sample also contains other DNA sequences that code for the same CDR3. J is TRBJ1-1 and V is TRBV18; the match to TRBD1 covers 10 bases. From germline, CDR1 is KGHSH and CDR2 LQKENI. J gave up 5 bases and V 3 bases, and 3 bases lay outside the gene matches. This CDR3 has 14 residues. The CDR3 bases are TGTGCCAGCTCACCGGGACAGGGGCCAACTGAAGCTTTCTTT. It specifies CASSPGQGPTEAFF.

The J gene is TRBJ2-2, the V gene TRBV19; TRBD1 or TRBD2 may be the D gene (5 bases each). CDR1 LNHDA and CDR2 SQIVND come from the germline V gene (reference sequence). V was trimmed by 3 bases and J by 6 bases, leaving 8 bases between them. This CDR3 has 13 amino acids. The CDR3 spells CASSMSGPGELFF. The DNA of the CDR3 is TGTGCCAGTAGTATGTCGGGGCCCGGGGAGCTGTTTTTT.